A selection of T cell receptor beta chains follows, all from one sample in a study of T cells in Graves' hyperthyroidism and ophthalmopathy. TCRdb independently ran MiXCR on the multiplex PCR reads; one entry per CDR3 protein. The sample lists approximately 300,000 distinct CDR3 sequences; 16% were seen once. Sequencing used blood. These receptors were collected from a man aged 25-45 years with Graves' hyperthyroidism. The CDR3 runs from the conserved cysteine through the conserved F or W. The order of the fields is V gene, clone size, J gene, D gene, CDR3 protein, CDR3 DNA. A D gene is named only where the DNA matches it firmly. Rows give clone size only sometimes, using once, few, many, or a class for an expanded clone.

>TRBV7-2|many|TRBJ2-1|NA
CASRGRTNVGYNEQFF
TGTGCCAGCAGGGGGAGGACGAATGTCGGCTACAATGAGCAGTTCTTC
>TRBV9|few|TRBJ1-1|TRBD1
CASSHGGGTAEAFF
TGTGCCAGCAGCCACGGGGGCGGGACAGCTGAAGCTTTCTTT
>TRBV11-2|many|TRBJ2-7|NA
CASSLDRGDYEQYF
TGTGCCAGCAGCTTAGACAGGGGGGATTACGAGCAGTACTTC
>TRBV20-1|NA|TRBJ1-2|TRBD1
CSARDTGAYGYTF
TGCAGTGCTAGAGATACAGGGGCCTATGGCTACACCTTC
>TRBV12-5|few|TRBJ1-2|NA
CASGLGLPPGGGYTF
TGTGCTAGTGGTTTGGGGCTACCCCCTGGTGGAGGCTACACCTTC
>TRBV24-1|few|TRBJ1-5|NA
CATSQDSNQPQHF
TGTGCCACCAGCCAAGATAGCAATCAGCCCCAGCATTTT
>TRBV5-1|many|TRBJ2-2|TRBD1
CASSLKDRGRDTGELFF
TGCGCCAGCAGCTTGAAGGACAGGGGGCGCGACACCGGGGAGCTGTTTTTT
>TRBV7-8|few|TRBJ1-1|NA
CASSFLTLGTEAFF
TGTGCCAGCAGCTTTTTGACCCTGGGGACTGAAGCTTTCTTT
>TRBV11-2|many|TRBJ2-5|TRBD1
CASSLVRGQGRETQYF
TGTGCCAGCAGCTTAGTCCGGGGACAGGGGCGAGAGACCCAGTACTTC
>TRBV11-3|many|TRBJ1-1|NA
CASSLVNRGGTEAFF
TGTGCCAGCAGCTTAGTTAATCGGGGTGGCACTGAAGCTTTCTTT
>TRBV5-1|few|TRBJ1-4|NA
CASSLGDLWGEKLFF
TGCGCCAGCAGCTTGGGGGACCTCTGGGGTGAAAAACTGTTTTTT
>TRBV18|NA|TRBJ2-1|TRBD2
CASSFYFTGGSRNEQFF
TGTGCCAGCTCATTTTATTTTACTGGCGGGAGCCGCAATGAGCAGTTCTTC
>TRBV7-2|few|TRBJ2-1|NA
CASSSQSWLTWEQFF
TGTGCCAGCAGCTCACAGTCGTGGCTTACATGGGAGCAGTTCTTC